This entry describes one T cell receptor beta chain. The antigen is not known. This entry is derived from a study of OX40 agonist ivuxolimab in advanced cancers. Study background: Patients receiving dose escalation had hepatocellular carcinoma, melanoma, renal cell or head and neck cancer. Partial response was recorded in three patients: one hepatocellular carcinoma and two cutaneous melanoma cases. Study observations and caveats: Some nonresponders likewise displayed low normalized T-cell clonal expansion. Averaging showed that CD8+ T cells had more expanded clones than CD4+ did.

Generated by immunoSEQ multiplex PCR, the TCRdb table keeps only in-frame clones and is missing some. The data hold 90,000 or so clones, with 92% observed a single time. This receptor was taken from an adult with an advanced solid tumor such as melanoma, head and neck, liver or kidney cancer. Sequenced here: CD4+ or CD8+ T cells sorted from blood, sampled in a trial of the OX40 agonist ivuxolimab.

CDR3 bases: TGCAGCGTATACAGGGCGGACTATGGCTACACCTTC. It codes for CSVYRADYGYTF. The chain employs TRBV29-1 and TRBJ1-2; maybe TRBD1 (6 bases). Trimming took off 6 bases at V and 3 bases at J, with 11 bases between the two ends. This CDR3 contains 12 residues. Germline-derived CDR1 and CDR2 are SQVTM and ANQGSEA.